Following are 26 T cell receptor beta chains from one sample sequenced in a study of Graves' ophthalmopathy and Graves' hyperthyroidism. Amplification of the TCR beta CDR3 regions used RNA transcripts (as template). First-round RT-PCR used HTBI primers; second-round multiplex PCR followed. MiXCR, run by TCRdb on the multiplex PCR reads, gives a single entry per CDR3 protein. The repertoire holds hundreds of thousands of distinct CDR3 sequences, with roughly 21% as singletons. The sample was peripheral blood. These receptors were collected from a woman under 30 with stable Graves' hyperthyroidism.

This clonotype was counted ten times or more. This chain connects TRBV4-2 to TRBJ1-1, with unresolved D. Trimming took off 0 bases at V and 0 bases at J, with 11 bases between the two ends. The germline CDR1 and CDR2 sequences are LGHNA and YNFKEQ. The CDR3 has 16 residues. The CDR3 DNA reads as TGTGCCAGCAGCCAAGAAAATCGACGGTTGAACACTGAAGCTTTCTTT. Protein sequence: CASSQENRRLNTEAFF.

The chain is built from TRBV5-1 and TRBJ1-1; perhaps TRBD1 as D (5 bases). V was pared by 2 bases and J by 7 bases, with 12 bases between. This CDR3 contains 13 residues. CDR1 is SGHRS and CDR2 is YFSETQ in the germline V gene. The CDR3 DNA reads TGCGCCAGCAGCTTCGGGGCAGCTAATGAAGCTTTCTTT. Its translation: CASSFGAANEAFF.

V gene TRBV30 combines with J gene TRBJ1-1; 9 nucleotides match TRBD1. CDR1 and CDR2 from the germline V gene are GTSNPN and SVGIG (reference sequence). The CDR3 contains 13 residues. Trimming at V came to 3 bases and at J to 7 bases, leaving 6 bases not matched to a gene. This CDR3 reads CAWSPGTGLEAFF. The CDR3 DNA reads as TGTGCCTGGAGCCCCGGGACAGGGCTTGAAGCTTTCTTT.

This clonotype was picked up many times. This chain connects TRBV6-1 to TRBJ1-5; D ambiguous. Trimming shortened V by 0 bases and J by 2 bases, and 11 bases separated the two germline ends. This CDR3 has 16 residues. Germline V gives CDR1 MNHNS, CDR2 SASEGT. CDR3: CASSEAIPWGNQPQHF. The CDR3 bases are TGTGCCAGCAGTGAAGCGATACCCTGGGGCAATCAGCCCCAGCATTTT.

DNA for the CDR3: TGTGCCAGCTCACCGGCCGGGACAGGGGATTATCAGCCCCAGCATTTT. As protein: CASSPAGTGDYQPQHF. This sequence joins TRBV18 and TRBJ1-5; 10 nucleotides agree with TRBD1. Trimming took 3 bases from V and 5 from J; bases not matched to a gene: 7. In germline, CDR1 is KGHSH, CDR2 LQKENI. The CDR3 runs 16 residues.

This clonotype was counted ten times or more. The chain recombines TRBV12-3 or TRBV12-4 with TRBJ1-2, with D maybe TRBD1 (5 bases). Trimming shortened V by 5 bases and J by 8 bases, and 18 bases separated the two germline ends. The CDR3 is made up of 14 amino acids. CDR3 nucleotide sequence: TGTGCCAGCAGTGTTGACAGCGACTTGCTCGGCTACACCTTC. This translates into CASSVDSDLLGYTF.

This clonotype was seen at least ten times. The chain is built from TRBV6-1 and TRBJ2-7, with D tentatively TRBD2 (6 bases). Germline V gives CDR1 MNHNS, CDR2 SASEGT. This CDR3 contains 15 residues. V gave up 1 base and J gave up 3 bases, with 13 bases separating them. The CDR3 DNA reads TGTGCCAGCAGTGAAGGACTAGGGACTGTCTACGAGCAGTACTTC. Residues: CASSEGLGTVYEQYF.

This clonotype showed up just a few times. V is TRBV7-6 and J is TRBJ2-7, with D perhaps matching TRBD1 or TRBD2 (5 bases each). The germline V gene has CDR1 SGHVS and CDR2 FNYEAQ. Trimming took off 3 bases at V and 4 bases at J, with 13 bases between the two ends. The CDR3 contains 14 residues. Here the CDR3 reads CASSLHPGQYEQYF. CDR3 in DNA: TGTGCCAGCAGCTTGCATCCGGGGCAGTACGAGCAGTACTTC.

This chain uses TRBV14 with TRBJ1-2, with 7 bases lining up with TRBD1. Looked up from germline, CDR1 is SGHDN and CDR2 is FVKESK. CDR3 size: 13 residues. V gave up 6 bases and J gave up 8 bases; unmatched junction bases: 9. The CDR3 protein is CASSPQGVRGYTF. CDR3 nucleotide sequence: TGTGCCAGCAGTCCGCAGGGGGTGAGGGGCTACACCTTC.

This clonotype was counted at least ten times. The chain uses TRBV6-5 and TRBJ2-7; 12 bases align to TRBD2. Germline CDR1 and CDR2: MNHEY and SVGAGI. V trimming: 0 bases; J trimming: 6 bases; junction bases outside the gene matches: 3. The CDR3 consists of 15 residues. CDR3 loop: CASSYSTSGSFEQYF. The CDR3 DNA reads TGTGCCAGCAGTTACTCGACTAGCGGGAGCTTCGAGCAGTACTTC.

This clonotype occurred a few times. V and J are TRBV28 and TRBJ2-7, with TRBD2 matching 8 bases. After removal of 8 bases from V and 5 bases from J, the junction contained 14 bases not matched to a gene. The CDR3 has 15 residues. Per germline, CDR1 MDHEN and CDR2 SYDVKM. In nucleotides, the CDR3 is TGTGCCAGCGCCCGCTGGACTAGCAATTCCGACGAGCAGTACTTC. As protein: CASARWTSNSDEQYF.

V and J are TRBV12-3 or TRBV12-4 and TRBJ1-3; D gene uncertain. This CDR3 is 15 amino acids long. V was pared by 3 bases and J by 0 bases, with 9 bases between. CDR3: CASSLGSFSGNTIYF. For the CDR3, the DNA is TGTGCCAGCAGTTTGGGCAGCTTCTCTGGAAACACCATATATTTT.

This clonotype was seen at least ten times. V and J are TRBV28 and TRBJ2-7, with D unresolved. Germline V CDR1 and CDR2: MDHEN, SYDVKM. CDR3 size: 13 residues. Trimming stripped 1 base from V and 3 bases from J, with 7 bases between. Here the CDR3 DNA reads TGTGCCAGCAGTTTATTTGGGGACTACGAGCAGTACTTC. Residues: CASSLFGDYEQYF.

In this sample, this clonotype turned up many times. The gene calls are TRBV20-1 and TRBJ1-2; D is unresolved. The V end lost 4 bases, the J end lost 3 bases, and 9 bases lay between the germline ends. There are 12 residues in the CDR3. From germline, CDR1 is DFQATT and CDR2 SNEGSKA (reference sequence). Written as DNA, the CDR3 is TGCAGTGCTAACGGGCGAGACTATGGCTACACCTTC. It translates to CSANGRDYGYTF.

The chain has TRBV5-1 and TRBJ2-5; D possibly uses TRBD1 or TRBD2 (6 bases each). Germline V gene lookup returns CDR1 SGHRS and CDR2 YFSETQ. This CDR3 comprises 14 residues. Trimming pared 3 bases from V and 3 bases from J, leaving 12 bases between. CDR3 loop: CASSSARGEETQYF. In nucleotides, the CDR3 is TGCGCCAGCAGCTCCGCAAGGGGGGAAGAGACCCAGTACTTC.

This sequence joins TRBV9 and TRBJ1-1; D remains unclear. From germline, CDR1 is SGDLS and CDR2 YYNGEE. The CDR3 is 13 amino acids. Trimming took 3 bases from V and 3 from J, leaving 9 bases between them. The CDR3 bases are TGTGCCAGCAGCGCCTGGTCCCACACTGAAGCTTTCTTT. This translates into CASSAWSHTEAFF.

In this sample, this clonotype turned up many times. The chain combines TRBV5-1 with TRBJ2-7; D call uncertain. This CDR3 has 15 residues. V was cut by 0 bases and J by 1 base, with 11 bases left in between. The germline gives CDR1 SGHRS, CDR2 YFSETQ. CDR3 amino acids: CASSLAAYRSYEQYF. The DNA for the CDR3 is TGCGCCAGCAGCTTGGCCGCTTACCGATCCTACGAGCAGTACTTC.

Of note for this clonotype: A read error is possible here, since a much larger clone lies one base away. The chain carries TRBV12-3 or TRBV12-4 and TRBJ2-3; D is ambiguous. There are 12 residues in the CDR3. This CDR3 is CASCFLRDTQYF. The CDR3 coding sequence is TGTGCCAGCTGTTTCTTGCGAGATACGCAGTATTTT.

Turning to this clonotype: A read error may be the cause here, since a much bigger clone is one base away. This sequence joins TRBV12-3 or TRBV12-4 and TRBJ2-5; the match to TRBD2 covers 7 bases. The CDR3 covers 13 residues. V dropped 6 bases and J dropped 4; count of bases not matched to a gene: 5. CDR3 nucleotide sequence: TGTGCCAGCAGCGAGGTAGCGGGAGAGACCCAGTACTTC. It codes for CASSEVAGETQYF.

This clonotype occurred many times. The chain employs TRBV2 and TRBJ2-7, with 7 bases aligning to TRBD2. Losses at the gene ends were 4 bases for V and 2 bases for J; bases not matched to a gene: 14. Germline V lookup: CDR1 SNHLY, CDR2 FYNNEI. The CDR3 sequence is 17 residues long. CDR3 sequence reads: CASSAHHWTRGPYEQYF. The DNA of the CDR3 is TGTGCCAGCAGTGCCCACCATTGGACTAGGGGCCCCTACGAGCAGTACTTC.

Concerning this clonotype itself: A much larger clone is a single base away; this may be a read error. The genes are TRBV27 and TRBJ2-5; D not certain. The germline CDR1 and CDR2 sequences are MNHEY and SMNVEV (reference sequence). The CDR3 contains 15 residues. CDR3 DNA: TGTGCCAGCAGTTTGGGATTTCGCCCCGGCGAGACCAAGTACTTC. This gives the protein CASSLGFRPGETKYF.

This clonotype was found many times. This chain joins TRBV6-4 and TRBJ2-2; 7 positions match TRBD2. The CDR3 has 16 residues. Germline trimming cut 0 bases from V and 1 base from J; bases unmatched to any gene: 2. Germline V lookup: CDR1 MRHNA, CDR2 SNTAGT. As DNA, the CDR3 is TGTGCCAGCAGTGACTCCGCTAGCGGGAACACCGGGGAGCTGTTTTTT. It specifies CASSDSASGNTGELFF.

This clonotype was found a few times. This chain links TRBV20-1 with TRBJ2-7, with D possibly being TRBD1 (5 bases). The germline V gene has CDR1 DFQATT and CDR2 SNEGSKA (reference sequence). V shed 0 bases and J shed 3 bases, with 9 bases lying between them. The CDR3 consists of 13 residues. CDR3 sequence: CSARELDSYEQYF. The CDR3 DNA reads TGCAGTGCTAGAGAGCTAGACAGCTACGAGCAGTACTTC.

The gene calls are TRBV18 and TRBJ1-5; D ambiguous. Germline CDR1 KGHSH, CDR2 LQKENI. V lost 5 bases and J lost 2, with 4 bases in between. The CDR3 runs to 12 residues. CDR3 loop: CASSDRNQPQHF. CDR3 sequence (DNA): TGTGCCAGCTCAGATCGCAATCAGCCCCAGCATTTT.

This clonotype came up many times. The chain employs TRBV5-1 and TRBJ1-1; D ambiguous. The germline V gene has CDR1 SGHRS and CDR2 YFSETQ. Between the trimmed V and J ends, which lost 0 bases and 3 bases, there was a span of 9 bases. The CDR3 consists of 14 residues. CDR3 sequence reads: CASSLVFGDTEAFF. The CDR3 coding sequence is TGCGCCAGCAGCTTGGTGTTTGGGGACACTGAAGCTTTCTTT.

This clonotype came up a few times. This rearrangement joins TRBV4-1 to TRBJ1-1; D is unresolved. Germline V gene sequence: CDR1 MGHRA, CDR2 YSYEKL. V shed 0 bases and J shed 10 bases, with 12 bases lying between them. The CDR3 contains 13 residues. The CDR3 DNA is TGCGCCAGCAGCCAAGACCCCTGGATGGCAGCTTTCTTT. Protein sequence: CASSQDPWMAAFF.